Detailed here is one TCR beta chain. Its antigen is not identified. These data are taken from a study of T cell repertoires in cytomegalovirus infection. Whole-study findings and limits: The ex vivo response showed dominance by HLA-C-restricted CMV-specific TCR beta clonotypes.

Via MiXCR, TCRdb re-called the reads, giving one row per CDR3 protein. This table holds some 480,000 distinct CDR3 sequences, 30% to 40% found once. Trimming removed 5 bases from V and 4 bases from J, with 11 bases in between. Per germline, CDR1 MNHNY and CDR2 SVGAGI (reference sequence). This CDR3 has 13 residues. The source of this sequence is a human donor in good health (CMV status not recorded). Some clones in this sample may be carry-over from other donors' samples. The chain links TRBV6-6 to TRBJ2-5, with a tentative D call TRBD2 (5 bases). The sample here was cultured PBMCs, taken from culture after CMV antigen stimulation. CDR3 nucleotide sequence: TGTGCCAGCAGTACGGGAACTGGAGAGACCCAGTACTTC. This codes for CASSTGTGETQYF.